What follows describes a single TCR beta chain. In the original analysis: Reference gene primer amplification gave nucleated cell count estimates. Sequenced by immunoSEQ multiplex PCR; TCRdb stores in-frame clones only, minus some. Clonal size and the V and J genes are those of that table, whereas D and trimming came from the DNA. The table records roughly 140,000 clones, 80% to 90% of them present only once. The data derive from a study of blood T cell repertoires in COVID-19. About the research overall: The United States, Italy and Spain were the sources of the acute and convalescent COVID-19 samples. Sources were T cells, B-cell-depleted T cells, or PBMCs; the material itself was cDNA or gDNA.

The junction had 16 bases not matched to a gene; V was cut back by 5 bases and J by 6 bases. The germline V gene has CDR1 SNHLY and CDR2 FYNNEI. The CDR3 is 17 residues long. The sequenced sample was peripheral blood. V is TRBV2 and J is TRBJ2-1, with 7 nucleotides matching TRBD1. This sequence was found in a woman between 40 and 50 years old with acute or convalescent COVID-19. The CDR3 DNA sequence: TGTGCCAGCAGTCTGCCACTGGACAGGCAATACAGCAATGAGCAGTTCTTC. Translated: CASSLPLDRQYSNEQFF.